Detailed here is one T cell receptor (beta chain). Which antigen it targets is not known. No much larger clone is present one base from it, and per-base qualities are unavailable. The cohort consisted of 600 or so healthy bone marrow donors. At the time of sampling, all cohort members were nominally healthy, though unrecorded immune exposures were likely present. The donor was CMV seronegative and belonged to the group of 352 seronegative cohort members. A peripheral blood sample was collected from each donor, and TCR beta sequencing was performed on peripheral blood mononuclear cells. Genomic DNA extraction from the blood cell samples was performed with the Qiagen DNeasy Blood Extraction Kit. The data were obtained in a study of cytomegalovirus exposure and HLA in healthy donors listed by TCRdb under 2017. Background for the entire study: An earlier analysis of roughly 610 of the donors reported about 260 Gb of sequence data and 117 million unique TCR beta sequences obtained from around 180 million T cells. About 280 gigabases of sequencing data and around 80 million unique TCR sequences made up an early release that covered nearly 650 HLA-typed donors. Of the roughly 420 genotyped donors, less than 85% were placed in the genetic ancestry cluster associated with self-reported Caucasian donors. The study was designed to test whether signatures of past pathogen exposure could be identified by cataloging public T cell receptors. The study profiled the T cell repertoires of hundreds of subjects by immunosequencing and related them to cytomegalovirus serostatus. A separate validation cohort of approximately 130 different subjects was used in addition to the 666-subject first cohort. High-throughput TCR immunosequencing, statistical association of individual TCRs with disease status, and machine learning were combined to predict cytomegalovirus infection status. To study patterns of TCR occurrence, a later analysis re-analyzed previously published TCR beta repertoires from several hundred donors and added high-resolution HLA genotyping. In the later analysis, no new phenotypic data were used to find candidate immune exposures; instead, reliance was placed on TCR beta sequences and their occurrence across donors. An earlier analysis of around 540 of the donors applied high-throughput TCR beta sequencing to assess whether each TCR beta V gene segment acted as functional or pseudogenic. Alongside the repertoire data, information on donor age, sex, ethnicity and CMV serostatus was compiled. In a later genetic analysis, genome-wide SNP genotypes for 398 of the 666 donors were used, and that subset was treated as a discovery cohort. All discovery cohort repertoires had been generated on a single sequencing platform. Both class I and class II loci were covered by HLA typing, at four-digit resolution. Typing coverage differed by locus: A, B, C, DRB1 and DQB1 were typed in about 629-630 donors, DQA1 in 522, DPA1 in 600 to 610, and DPB1 in around 490. Roughly five DR-DQ haplotypes were handled as single units for association and clustering, since linkage in the cohort was strong. On average, roughly 240,000 unique TCR beta nucleotide sequences were sequenced per donor among 398 genotyped donors of the cohort, with roughly 20% of those sequences being non-productive.

What the research found in general, with its limitations: The study gave a list of 150 to 200 TCR beta chains associated with cytomegalovirus. According to a later analysis, most CMV-associated TCR beta chains appeared to be HLA-restricted, and the HLA associations seemed to be driven largely by CMV exposure. A later analysis found that TCR association rates varied across HLA loci, with DRB1 alleles showing the most associated TCRs and HLA-C alleles the fewest. A later genetic analysis reported fewer N-insertions in productive TCRs among donors in an Asian-associated ancestry cluster than the 666-donor mean. At a false discovery rate of 0.05, a later analysis linked roughly 17,000 TCR beta sequences to specific HLA alleles. Because some donors lacked HLA typing at each locus, the association tests relied only on the typed subset. The authors suggested that the approach could potentially be generalized to other disease states and immunological phenotypes. A cluster of highly shared sequence variants was judged likely to represent a technical artifact of the sequencing pipeline. In a later analysis, several top co-occurrence clusters were reported to appear linked to parvovirus B19, influenza, CMV and Epstein-Barr virus. Correlated functional status among segregating V segments might be attributable to linkage disequilibrium, but an unknown experimental factor could not be ruled out. When HLA alleles, especially DR and DQ, strongly co-occurred, attributing TCR associations to individual alleles was difficult. In a later genetic analysis, a missense DCLRE1C variant was associated with V-gene and J-gene trimming of TCR beta chains, and the association was replicated in an independent cohort. The classifier was reported to diagnose cytomegalovirus status with high specificity and sensitivity in both the original cohort and the validation cohort. A further reported finding was that TCR beta sequences accurately predicted the HLA-A and HLA-B alleles for most subjects in the first cohort. In this cohort, only TCR beta chains were sequenced, and detectable features were limited by the absence of alpha or paired-chain data. In an earlier analysis of 587 of the donors, most TCR beta V segments were observed in productive rearrangements about 90% or about 30% of the time, broadly matching IMGT annotations. Most TCR sequences were observed very rarely across donors, whereas some public TCRs were present in many individuals. A later analysis found that HLA-associated TCR beta chains were more clonally expanded and had lower generation probabilities than equally common non-associated chains. Roughly uniform sequencing depth across donors was assumed in presence/absence analyses, although this assumption may not hold. Some IMGT-functional V segments, including TRBV6-2 and TRBV6-3, could not be distinguished by the 87-base-pair reads and were therefore excluded. Because counts were too low, seventeen rarely observed V segments, including chromosome 9 orphons, were excluded from the earlier analysis of a few hundred of the donors. For the cohort, immune exposure information was limited to CMV serostatus. In vitro tests confirmed that a few of the cytomegalovirus-associated TCR beta chains recognize cytomegalovirus antigens.

Library generation was performed with the immunoSEQ multiplex PCR assay. For the multiplex PCR, a mixture combining 60 forward primers for TCR Vbeta segments and 13 reverse primers for TCR Jbeta segments was used. Amplification of the CDR3 region of rearranged TCR beta genes was performed with a multiplex PCR assay on genomic DNA. The Illumina HiSeq System was used to sequence the amplified TCR beta libraries as 87-base-pair reads. The paper's data handling went like this. A later analysis tallied about 77 million unique TCR beta chains across the 660 or so repertoires, and about 12 million of those chains were shared by two or more donors. A nearest-neighbor algorithm error-corrected the raw reads and collapsed the reads into unique sequences, merging closely related sequences to remove PCR and sequencing errors. To assign V, D and J gene segments, CDR3 sequences were aligned to IMGT reference sequences. For a sequence to be retained, a match of at least six nucleotides to both a V gene segment and a J gene segment was required. Rearrangements were classified as productive when the CDR3 lacked stop codons and remained in frame with V and J, and all other rearrangements were classified as non-productive. Following IMGT convention, CDR3 was defined as the stretch from the second conserved V-encoded cysteine up to the conserved J-encoded phenylalanine. Sequences without an unambiguous match to a single V gene segment were excluded from the earlier analysis of 587 of the donors. An earlier analysis of some 610 of the donors called V segments functional above 56.7% productive rearrangements and segregating when the between-donor standard deviation exceeded 5%. To diagnose cytomegalovirus status from the catalog of TCR beta chain sequences, a statistical classification framework was built. In a later analysis, V and J genes were assigned by comparing TCR nucleotide sequences against IMGT/GENE-DB human TR gene sequences. In a later analysis, CDR3 sequences and most-parsimonious VDJ recombination scenarios were assigned using the TCRdist pipeline. A later analysis defined each TCR beta chain by its CDR3 amino acid sequence plus V-gene family, and excluded reads lacking a unique V-gene family. In a later analysis, 450 to 600 highly shared, low-generation-probability nucleotide sequences were removed to address suspected cross-contamination and a sequencing artifact. For each public chain, a later analysis derived a clonal expansion index from normalized ranks of inferred template counts within each repertoire. In a later analysis, generation probabilities were computed using a VDJ recombination model fitted to out-of-frame rearrangements, and the results were checked against IGoR. In a later analysis, TCR-TCR, TCR-HLA and TCR-CMV co-occurrence was scored with hypergeometric tests, and a repertoire-size bias correction was applied to TCR pairs. To estimate false discovery rates, a later analysis permuted the HLA or CMV assignments 20 times. A later analysis grouped co-occurring TCRs with DBSCAN, adding TCRdist sequence similarity when clustering within HLA-allele-positive subsets. Co-occurrence clustering excluded repertoires with fewer than 30,000 or more than 120,000 public chains, plus five with anomalous nucleotide sharing. This immuneACCESS table, as held by TCRdb, lists in-frame sequences with V and J called but not all clones. Of the missing ones, under half trace to an unresolved V gene in checked studies; the others have no known cause. V and J calls and clone size are those listed in that table; D and trimming were worked out from the DNA. This sample gives a few hundred thousand clones in total; 80% of them show up just once. Of the sample, 0.3% is held by the ten largest clones.

Its CDR3 holds 15 amino acids, cysteine through phenylalanine. This entry keeps only the CDR3 DNA: 45 bases, framed from base 1. Per the germline V gene (reference sequence), LNHDA is the CDR1 and SQIVND is the CDR2. V lost 5 bases and J lost 1 base; the stretch between them is 11 bases long. The specimen sequenced was PBMCs. The sequence is built from TRBV19 and TRBJ2-2; the D gene remains uncertain. The sequence derives from a girl aged 2-10 years in good health and CMV-seronegative. The CDR3 reads CASSPRLRNTGELFF. The nucleotide sequence is TGTGCCAGTAGTCCCCGACTCCGGAACACCGGGGAGCTGTTTTTT.